Presented here are 16 T cell receptor beta chains from one specimen sequenced in a study of OX40 agonist ivuxolimab in advanced cancers. Data came from immunoSEQ multiplex PCR; TCRdb stores just in-frame clones and leaves some out. Among about 58,000 clones listed, roughly four fifths were seen once. The sample was CD4+ or CD8+ T cells sorted from blood, taken in a trial of the OX40 agonist ivuxolimab. These receptors came from an adult with an advanced solid tumor such as melanoma, head and neck, liver or kidney cancer.

The chain joins TRBV19 to TRBJ1-6; D is perhaps TRBD1 (6 bases). Deletions cut 4 bases from V and 7 bases from J, with 14 bases between. This CDR3 comprises 15 residues. Germline V gene sequence: CDR1 LNHDA, CDR2 SQIVND (reference sequence). The CDR3 DNA reads TGTGCCAGTAGTACGGAACAGGGACCCAATTCACCCCTCCACTTT. Its translation is CASSTEQGPNSPLHF.

This clone was observed a single time. The rearrangement uses TRBV5-6 and TRBJ1-1, with 12 bases aligning to TRBD1. Trimming cost V 0 bases and J 0 bases; bases outside gene matches: 3. This CDR3 has 17 amino acids. Germline CDR1 and CDR2: SGHDT and YYEEEE. CDR3 sequence (DNA): TGTGCCAGCAGCTTGGGGGGACAGGGGGCTTTGAACACTGAAGCTTTCTTT. Protein product: CASSLGGQGALNTEAFF.

The rearrangement joins TRBV9 to TRBJ1-1; perhaps TRBD1 as D (6 bases). V lost 2 bases and J lost 3, with 8 bases in between. The CDR3 is 13 amino acids. CDR1 and CDR2 (germline): SGDLS, YYNGEE. The chain's CDR3 is CASSVSGDTEAFF. CDR3 nucleotide sequence: TGTGCCAGCAGCGTCTCAGGGGACACTGAAGCTTTCTTT.

This chain connects TRBV5-1 to TRBJ1-4; 8 bases align to TRBD1. Germline-derived CDR1 and CDR2 are SGHRS and YFSETQ. The CDR3 is 16 amino acids. The V gene end was trimmed by 2 bases and the J gene end by 4 bases; junction bases not matched to a gene: 7. The CDR3 DNA sequence: TGCGCCAGCAGCTTATACGACAGGGGAAGTAATGAAAAACTGTTTTTT. Translating gives CASSLYDRGSNEKLFF.

In this sample, this clone turned up once. The gene calls are TRBV6-5 and TRBJ1-5; D gene unclear. V gave up 7 bases and J gave up 3 bases, with 16 bases separating them. The CDR3 contains 15 residues. Germline lookup yields CDR1 MNHEY and CDR2 SVGAGI. The CDR3 protein is CASIVEGYYNQPQHF. The CDR3 coding sequence is TGTGCCAGCATAGTTGAAGGGTATTACAATCAGCCCCAGCATTTT.

This chain connects TRBV11-2 to TRBJ1-3; D is undetermined. V was cut by 3 bases and J by 0 bases, with 12 bases left in between. The CDR3 runs to 16 residues. Per the germline V gene, CDR1 is SGHAT and CDR2 is FQNNGV. This CDR3 is CASSFGQVNSGNTIYF. In DNA form, the CDR3 reads TGTGCCAGCAGCTTCGGGCAGGTGAACTCTGGAAACACCATATATTTT.

This clone was observed once. The chain couples TRBV5-1 to TRBJ2-3; D unresolved. The CDR3 runs to 15 residues. CDR1 SGHRS and CDR2 YFSETQ come from the germline V gene. Trimming took 5 bases from V and 6 from J, leaving 19 bases between them. The CDR3 loop is CASSYEAAAWDTQYF. DNA of the CDR3: TGCGCCAGCAGTTATGAGGCCGCGGCGTGGGATACGCAGTATTTT. Full variable domain (rest looked up from reference TRBV5-1 and TRBJ2-3): KAGVTQTPRYLIKTRGQQVTLSCSPISGHRSVSWYQQTPGQGLQFLFEYFSETQRNKGNFPGRFSGRQFSNSRSEMNVSTLELGDSALYLCASSYEAAAWDTQYFGPGTRLTVL.

This clone was seen once. The chain joins TRBV21-1 to TRBJ2-7; the table gives TRBD1 as D, unverified against the DNA. TRBV21-1 is an annotated pseudogene. The CDR3 runs to 17 residues. The chain's CDR3 is CASSKTGQDRSSYEQYF. The CDR3 DNA reads as TGTGCCAGCAGCAAAACCGGACAGGACCGGAGCTCCTACGAGCAGTACTTC.

The chain combines TRBV5-8 with TRBJ2-1, with D possibly being TRBD1 (6 bases). The germline V and J ends were trimmed by 1 base and 2 bases, with 10 bases remaining between them. The CDR3 runs 15 residues. The germline gives CDR1 SGHTS, CDR2 YDEGEE. DNA of the CDR3: TGTGCCAGCAGCTTGCAGGACAGTACCTACAATGAGCAGTTCTTC. Protein sequence: CASSLQDSTYNEQFF.

The sample holds a few counts of this clone. This is likely a read error, given that the CDR3 carries no conserved phenylalanine or tryptophan at its end. The DNA is left out, because the CDR3 cannot be placed on it with certainty; the CDR3 is given as TCRdb lists it. The CDR3 sequence is CSADRDGQAVL. The rearrangement joins TRBV20-1 to TRBJ1-2; the table's D gene call, TRBD1, was not cross checked with the DNA. Germline CDR1 and CDR2: DFQATT and SNEGSKA (reference sequence). The CDR3 spans 11 residues, counting both ends.

V and J are TRBV6-5 and TRBJ1-5, with D unresolved. The V and J ends lost 2 bases and 2 bases respectively, with 7 bases between them. The germline gives CDR1 MNHEY, CDR2 SVGAGI. The CDR3 has 14 amino acids. CDR3 bases: TGTGCCAGCAGTTACCGGGCGGGCAATCAGCCCCAGCATTTT. Encoded protein: CASSYRAGNQPQHF.

The chain couples TRBV18 to TRBJ1-1, with D unclear. Germline loops: CDR1 KGHSH, CDR2 LQKENI. The V end lost 4 bases, the J end lost 4 bases, and 7 bases lay between the germline ends. This CDR3 is built from 12 residues. The CDR3 sequence: CASSRSGTEAFF. The CDR3 coding sequence is TGTGCCAGCTCACGTAGCGGCACTGAAGCTTTCTTT.

The CDR3 bases are TGTGCCAGTACCAAAGCGGGGGGTCCAGATACGCAGTATTTT. Protein: CASTKAGGPDTQYF. This rearrangement joins TRBV19 to TRBJ2-3; TRBD2 aligns across 9 bases. This CDR3 is built from 14 residues. From germline, CDR1 is LNHDA and CDR2 SQIVND (reference sequence). V shed 7 bases, J shed 4 bases, and the junction held 6 bases outside the gene matches. The whole variable domain, filled in from reference TRBV19 and TRBJ2-3, reads DGGITQSPKYLFRKEGQNVTLSCEQNLNHDAMYWYRQDPGQGLRLIYYSQIVNDFQKGDIAEGYSVSREKKESFPLTVTSAQKNPTAFYLCASTKAGGPDTQYFGPGTRLTVL.

The rearrangement links TRBV10-2 to TRBJ1-5; unclear D gene. The CDR3 spans 12 residues. CDR1 WSHSY and CDR2 SAAADI come from the germline V gene. The V end was cut by 0 bases, the J end by 4 bases, with 1 base between. The CDR3 loop reads CASSESNQPQHF. The CDR3 nucleotides read TGCGCCAGCAGTGAGTCAAATCAGCCCCAGCATTTT.

The rearrangement uses TRBV2 and TRBJ2-4, with a tentative D call TRBD1 (7 bases). The V end was cut by 2 bases, the J end by 9 bases, with 8 bases between. Germline V gene data show CDR1 as SNHLY and CDR2 as FYNNEI. The CDR3 covers 12 residues. The CDR3 reads CASSEQGGIQYF. CDR3 sequence (DNA): TGTGCCAGCAGTGAACAGGGGGGCATTCAGTACTTC.

This chain joins TRBV7-2 and TRBJ1-1, with a possible D match to TRBD1 (5 bases). Germline V gene lookup returns CDR1 SGHTA and CDR2 FQGNSA. Trimming took off 0 bases at V and 10 bases at J, with 15 bases between the two ends. The CDR3 runs to 14 residues. DNA for the CDR3: TGTGCCAGCAGCTTAGCGGCGACAGCCCCCGCAGCTTTCTTT. Translating gives CASSLAATAPAAFF.